This entry lists 10 T cell receptor beta chains sequenced from one sample in a study of PD-1 blockade in classical Hodgkin lymphoma (TCRdb year 2020). Taken with the paper, the label for time point translates to: cycle 2 day 1 (C2D1) of nivolumab. All trial patients had relapsed after autologous stem cell transplantation, with cohorts A, B and C differing in prior brentuximab vedotin exposure. Library preparation was by the immunoSEQ multiplex PCR assay. The source is immuneACCESS, and TCRdb retained only in-frame sequences with V and J called. Part of the clones is not carried over; for the studies checked, unresolved V genes explain less than half of this, and the remainder is unexplained. This sample has 110,000 or so clones in its table, and about 88% of those were observed once. Of the sample, about 20% falls within the top ten clones. The specimen was peripheral blood mononuclear cells (PBMCs), collected before the second cycle of nivolumab. The origin of the receptors is a human donor with classical Hodgkin lymphoma.

The chain is built from TRBV6-1 and TRBJ1-5; possible D gene TRBD1, 5 bases. V lost 3 bases, J lost 6 bases, and 9 bases lay in between. Germline CDR1 is MNHNS and CDR2 is SASEGT. The CDR3 is 13 amino acids. The CDR3: CASSDGGGQPQHF. Here the CDR3 DNA reads TGTGCCAGCAGTGACGGGGGTGGTCAGCCCCAGCATTTT.

The V and J genes are TRBV4-1 and TRBJ2-3; D is perhaps TRBD2 (6 bases). With 4 bases removed from V and 2 bases from J, the gap between germline ends came to 22 bases. CDR3 length: 18 amino acids. Germline CDR1 and CDR2: MGHRA and YSYEKL. The CDR3 spells CASSPQSLAPQHTDTQYF. CDR3 coding DNA: TGCGCCAGCAGCCCTCAGTCTCTAGCGCCACAGCACACAGATACGCAGTATTTT.

V is TRBV19 and J is TRBJ2-1; 8 bases fit TRBD1. The J segment lost 0 bases and the V segment lost 1 base, leaving 5 bases of the junction unmatched. Germline V gene data show CDR1 as LNHDA and CDR2 as SQIVND (reference sequence). This CDR3 comprises 17 residues. CDR3: CASSIGTGPSSYNEQFF. For the CDR3, the DNA is TGTGCCAGTAGTATAGGGACAGGGCCGAGCTCCTACAATGAGCAGTTCTTC.

The CDR3 nucleotides read TGTGCCAGCAGCTTGATTCCTAGCGGAGCGAGCTCCTACAATGAGCAGTTCTTC. Residues: CASSLIPSGASSYNEQFF. The chain combines TRBV5-4 with TRBJ2-1, with 7 bases matching TRBD2. CDR1 and CDR2 (germline): SGHNT, YYREEE (reference sequence). The CDR3 sequence is 18 residues long. With V trimmed by 1 base and J by 0 bases, 10 bases remained unmatched. Full variable domain (rest looked up from reference TRBV5-4 and TRBJ2-1): ETGVTQSPTHLIKTRGQQVTLRCSSQSGHNTVSWYQQALGQGPQFIFQYYREEENGRGNFPPRFSGLQFPNYSSELNVNALELDDSALYLCASSLIPSGASSYNEQFFGPGTRLTVL.

This chain uses TRBV10-2 with TRBJ2-7, with TRBD2 identical over 12 bases. V lost 7 bases, J lost 7 bases, and 17 bases stayed unmatched. The CDR3 extends over 17 amino acids. The V gene's germline CDR1 is WSHSY and CDR2 SAAADI. CDR3: CASKRRLAGDLVGEQYF. CDR3 sequence (DNA): TGCGCCAGCAAACGCAGACTAGCGGGAGATCTGGTGGGTGAGCAGTACTTC.

J is TRBJ2-1 and V is TRBV2; 8 bases line up with TRBD2. The CDR3 loop spans 16 amino acids. Germline lookup yields CDR1 SNHLY and CDR2 FYNNEI. The V gene end was trimmed by 0 bases and the J gene end by 5 bases; junction bases not matched to a gene: 6. CDR3 nucleotide sequence: TGTGCCAGCAGTGAAGCTTGGACTAGCATGAACAATGAGCAGTTCTTC. As protein: CASSEAWTSMNNEQFF.

The chain recombines TRBV6-5 with TRBJ2-7; perhaps TRBD2 as D (5 bases). The CDR3 runs to 15 residues. Per germline, CDR1 MNHEY and CDR2 SVGAGI. The V end was cut by 2 bases, the J end by 4 bases, with 15 bases between. CDR3 in DNA: TGTGCCAGCAGTTACGGCAGGACGGGATATTACGAGCAGTACTTC. Its protein product is CASSYGRTGYYEQYF.

V usage is TRBV5-1 and J usage is TRBJ2-6, with D possibly TRBD1 on 6 matching bases. Trimming removed 2 bases at V and 0 bases at J, with 9 bases between. This CDR3 has 16 residues. The germline CDR1 and CDR2 sequences are SGHRS and YFSETQ. In nucleotides, the CDR3 is TGCGCCAGCAGCTTACAGGGAGCCTCTGGGGCCAACGTCCTGACTTTC. Translating it yields CASSLQGASGANVLTF.

The gene calls are TRBV9 and TRBJ1-2, with D possibly matching TRBD1 (6 bases). CDR3 length: 15 residues. Germline V CDR1 and CDR2: SGDLS, YYNGEE. V lost 0 bases and J 2 bases, leaving 11 bases between the germline ends. The CDR3 loop is CASSVVPTGNYGYTF. The CDR3 nucleotides are TGTGCCAGCAGCGTAGTCCCTACAGGGAACTATGGCTACACCTTC. The full variable domain, in which reference TRBV9 and TRBJ1-2 provide the parts outside the CDR3, is DSGVTQTPKHLITATGQRVTLRCSPRSGDLSVYWYQQSLDQGLQFLIQYYNGEERAKGNILERFSAQQFPDLHSELNLSSLELGDSALYFCASSVVPTGNYGYTFGSGTRLTVV.

The rearrangement joins TRBV10-3 to TRBJ1-2; TRBD1 agrees at 9 bases. From germline, CDR1 is ENHRY and CDR2 SYGVKD. Trimming at V came to 5 bases and at J to 4 bases, leaving 8 bases not matched to a gene. The CDR3 has 15 residues. The CDR3 sequence is CAISLYRGRTYGYTF. CDR3 coding DNA: TGTGCCATCAGTCTATACAGGGGGCGCACCTATGGCTACACCTTC.